Listed here are 22 T cell receptor beta chains from one sample, sequenced in a study of T cells after yellow fever vaccination. TCRdb recomputed calls from the 5' RACE reads with MiXCR, one row per CDR3 protein. In the table there are about 340,000 distinct CDR3 sequences, 3% to 4.5% of which are singletons. Sequenced here: PBMCs, sampled 5 days after the yellow fever booster vaccination. These receptors were obtained from a man between 18 and 29 years old who received the YFV17D yellow fever vaccine.

The sample holds a few counts of this clonotype. The chain uses TRBV6-5 and TRBJ2-1; D tentatively fits TRBD1 or TRBD2 (5 bases each). Germline values: CDR1 MNHEY, CDR2 SVGAGI. V was cut by 5 bases and J by 2 bases, with 16 bases left in between. The length of the CDR3 is 16 residues. The CDR3 nucleotides read TGTGCCAGCAGTCACGCTATGAGGGGTGCCTACAATGAGCAGTTCTTC. It yields the protein CASSHAMRGAYNEQFF.

This clonotype was observed a handful of times. V is TRBV7-2 and J is TRBJ2-6, with D maybe TRBD1 (6 bases). The CDR3 totals 17 residues. The ends were cut back, 5 bases at V and 4 bases at J, with 18 bases in the middle. The germline V gene has CDR1 SGHTA and CDR2 FQGNSA. The CDR3 nucleotides are TGTGCCAGCAGCCCAGGGGTGGCAGGGTCCGGGGCCAACGTCCTGACTTTC. The encoded protein is CASSPGVAGSGANVLTF.

This clonotype turned up a few times. The chain employs TRBV6-2 or TRBV6-3 and TRBJ2-2; 12 bases fit TRBD2. With 4 bases clipped from V and 4 bases from J, the junction kept 4 bases outside the gene matches. The CDR3 has 16 residues. Germline V CDR1 and CDR2: MNHEY, SVGEGT. Here the CDR3 reads CASSSTSGGTTGELFF. Written as DNA, the CDR3 is TGTGCCAGCAGTTCCACTAGCGGGGGGACCACCGGGGAGCTGTTTTTT.

This clonotype was detected only a few times. The chain joins TRBV12-3 or TRBV12-4 to TRBJ2-3; 11 nucleotides align to TRBD2. The CDR3 has 15 amino acids. The ends lost 7 bases at V and 4 bases at J; junction bases unmatched: 7. CDR3 nucleotide sequence: TGTGCCAGCAACCTAGCGGGGGGTTTCCCAGATACGCAGTATTTT. It specifies CASNLAGGFPDTQYF.

The chain joins TRBV25-1 to TRBJ2-7; D possibly corresponds to TRBD1 (6 bases). V was trimmed by 10 bases and J by 1 base, leaving 14 bases between them. Germline assignment: CDR1 MGHDK and CDR2 SYGVNS. This CDR3 spans 13 amino acids. The CDR3 DNA is TGTGCCACCAGGCCCACAGGGTCCTACGAGCAGTACTTC. Protein product: CATRPTGSYEQYF.

The chain recombines TRBV6-6 with TRBJ1-5; maybe TRBD1 (5 bases). The germline CDR1 and CDR2 sequences are MNHNY and SVGAGI (reference sequence). The CDR3 is 13 residues long. With 5 bases removed from V and 6 bases from J, the gap between germline ends came to 11 bases. The CDR3 DNA is TGTGCCAGCAGTCCCAGGGTCAGTCAGCCCCAGCATTTT. Residues: CASSPRVSQPQHF.

The genes are TRBV5-4 and TRBJ1-1; D is ambiguous. CDR3 length: 12 amino acids. CDR1 is SGHNT, CDR2 YYREEE, per germline (reference sequence). V gave up 2 bases and J gave up 6 bases, with 8 bases separating them. CDR3 DNA: TGTGCCAGCAGCTTTGGGGAGGCTGAAGCTTTCTTT. Translation gives CASSFGEAEAFF.

This clonotype was picked up many times. The V and J genes are TRBV11-2 and TRBJ1-3; possibly TRBD1 for D (5 bases). This CDR3 has 17 amino acids. Trimming took 3 bases from V and 1 from J, leaving 16 bases between them. The germline V gene encodes CDR1 SGHAT and CDR2 FQNNGV. The CDR3 loop reads CASSFSGGWGSGNTIYF. CDR3 in DNA: TGTGCCAGCAGCTTCTCGGGCGGTTGGGGGTCTGGAAACACCATATATTTT.

This chain uses TRBV5-1 with TRBJ2-7; D not certain. The CDR3 is 13 amino acids. CDR1 and CDR2 from the germline V gene are SGHRS and YFSETQ. Trimming stripped 0 bases from V and 3 bases from J, with 7 bases between. The DNA of the CDR3 is TGCGCCAGCAGCTTGGAGGCCGGCTACGAGCAGTACGTC. It translates to CASSLEAGYEQYV.

This clonotype has a count of ten or more. The chain carries TRBV18 and TRBJ2-5; no clear D gene. V was trimmed by 6 bases and J by 3 bases, leaving 14 bases between them. The CDR3 runs 14 residues. Germline V gene lookup returns CDR1 KGHSH and CDR2 LQKENI. CDR3 sequence reads: CASSTTNPEETQYF. The CDR3 DNA reads TGTGCCAGCTCGACGACAAATCCTGAAGAGACCCAGTACTTC.

The chain couples TRBV5-6 to TRBJ2-7; D is tentatively TRBD1 or TRBD2 (6 bases each). Trimming took 4 bases from V and 1 from J, leaving 21 bases between them. CDR1 and CDR2 (germline): SGHDT, YYEEEE. The CDR3 is 17 amino acids. CDR3 sequence: CASSNGGGVYFSYEQYV. CDR3 nucleotides: TGTGCCAGCAGCAATGGAGGGGGAGTATACTTTTCCTACGAGCAGTACGTC.

The J gene is TRBJ2-3, the V gene TRBV19; tentatively, D is TRBD2 (6 bases). From germline, CDR1 is LNHDA and CDR2 SQIVND (reference sequence). This CDR3 contains 15 residues. Trimming removed 5 bases at V and 2 bases at J, with 14 bases between. CDR3 in amino acids: CASSFSGGYTDTQYF. CDR3 in DNA: TGTGCCAGTAGTTTCTCCGGGGGATACACAGATACGCAGTATTTT.

This chain joins TRBV12-3 or TRBV12-4 and TRBJ2-3; the D gene is possibly TRBD2 (6 bases). The V end lost 7 bases, the J end lost 6 bases, and 17 bases lay between the germline ends. CDR3 size: 14 residues. CDR3 loop: CASTTGLPGDTQYF. The CDR3 DNA reads as TGTGCCAGCACTACAGGACTACCCGGGGATACGCAGTATTTT.

This clonotype has at least ten counts. V gene TRBV10-3 combines with J gene TRBJ1-1, with 7 nucleotides matching TRBD1. V shed 5 bases, J shed 5 bases, and the junction held 8 bases outside the gene matches. Germline CDR1 is ENHRY and CDR2 is SYGVKD. The CDR3 covers 14 residues. DNA for the CDR3: TGTGCCATCAGTTACTTGGAGGGGGCGACTGAAGCTTTCTTT. It is translated as CAISYLEGATEAFF.

This clonotype was seen a handful of times. The gene calls are TRBV11-3 and TRBJ2-1; D may be TRBD1 or TRBD2 (6 bases each). The CDR3 extends over 16 amino acids. V lost 0 bases, J lost 9 bases, and 18 bases lay in between. The germline V gene encodes CDR1 SGHNT and CDR2 YENEEA. The CDR3 DNA sequence: TGTGCCAGCAGCTTAGATAGTACGGGGGCCCGGGGTGAGCAGTTCTTC. This translates into CASSLDSTGARGEQFF.

The sample holds many counts of this clonotype. The genes are TRBV4-2 and TRBJ2-7; 8 bases fit TRBD1. Per germline, CDR1 LGHNA and CDR2 YNFKEQ. The trim removed 6 bases at V and 4 bases at J, leaving 11 bases unmatched. The CDR3 is made up of 15 amino acids. CDR3: CASRSGGALSYEQYF. CDR3 in DNA: TGTGCCAGCAGGTCAGGGGGCGCGCTATCATACGAGCAGTACTTC.

The chain joins TRBV5-5 to TRBJ1-1; perhaps TRBD1 as D (6 bases). Germline V gene sequence: CDR1 SGHKS, CDR2 YYEKEE (reference sequence). The CDR3 covers 13 residues. V lost 2 bases and J 4 bases, leaving 9 bases between the germline ends. The CDR3 spells CASSFTGTTEAFF. CDR3 coding DNA: TGTGCCAGCAGCTTCACAGGGACCACTGAAGCTTTCTTT.

In this sample, this clonotype turned up many times. The chain is built from TRBV7-9 and TRBJ1-4; 7 bases align to TRBD1. This CDR3 has 15 amino acids. The V gene end was trimmed by 4 bases and the J gene end by 8 bases; junction bases not matched to a gene: 10. In germline, CDR1 is SEHNR, CDR2 FQNEAQ (reference sequence). The CDR3 loop reads CASSSLGGLFEKLFF. CDR3 bases: TGTGCCAGCAGCTCACTAGGGGGCCTGTTCGAAAAACTGTTTTTT. Full variable domain (outside the CDR3, taken from reference TRBV7-9 and TRBJ1-4): DTGVSQNPRHKITKRGQNVTFRCDPISEHNRLYWYRQTLGQGPEFLTYFQNEAQLEKSRLLSDRFSAERPKGSFSTLEIQRTEQGDSAMYLCASSSLGGLFEKLFFGSGTQLSVL.

This clonotype came up a few times. The rearrangement joins TRBV6-6 to TRBJ2-7; a possible D gene is TRBD2 (5 bases). This CDR3 is built from 15 residues. Looked up from germline, CDR1 is MNHNY and CDR2 is SVGAGI (reference sequence). Trimming shortened V by 5 bases and J by 2 bases, and 16 bases separated the two germline ends. The CDR3 bases are TGTGCCAGCAGTACCCCGGACGGAGGTACCTACGAGCAGTACGTC. Translation: CASSTPDGGTYEQYV.

This chain uses TRBV4-2 with TRBJ1-2, with D possibly matching TRBD1 (5 bases). The CDR3 extends over 16 amino acids. Trimming removed 2 bases from V and 2 bases from J, with 15 bases in between. Germline V gene sequence: CDR1 LGHNA, CDR2 YNFKEQ. The CDR3 nucleotides are TGTGCCAGCAGCCAAAAAAGCGCACAGGAAAACTATGGCTACACCTTC. Its translation: CASSQKSAQENYGYTF.

This clonotype came up many times. This chain joins TRBV5-1 and TRBJ2-3; maybe TRBD1 (6 bases). The CDR3 is 16 residues long. The germline V and J ends were trimmed by 5 bases and 4 bases, with 20 bases remaining between them. Germline values: CDR1 SGHRS, CDR2 YFSETQ. The CDR3 loop is CASRRTPRGTADTQYF. CDR3 DNA sequence: TGCGCCAGCAGACGAACCCCCAGGGGAACGGCAGATACGCAGTATTTT.

Of note for this clonotype: Germline is not matched at one junction end, which may reflect a read error. V is TRBV19 and J is TRBJ2-2, with 9 bases aligning to TRBD2. Germline CDR1 and CDR2: LNHDA and SQIVND (reference sequence). The CDR3 extends over 15 amino acids. The CDR3 region is CASSPSTSGFGVLFF. The CDR3 region has the DNA TGTGCCAGTAGTCCCTCGACTAGCGGTTTCGGGGTGCTGTTTTTT.